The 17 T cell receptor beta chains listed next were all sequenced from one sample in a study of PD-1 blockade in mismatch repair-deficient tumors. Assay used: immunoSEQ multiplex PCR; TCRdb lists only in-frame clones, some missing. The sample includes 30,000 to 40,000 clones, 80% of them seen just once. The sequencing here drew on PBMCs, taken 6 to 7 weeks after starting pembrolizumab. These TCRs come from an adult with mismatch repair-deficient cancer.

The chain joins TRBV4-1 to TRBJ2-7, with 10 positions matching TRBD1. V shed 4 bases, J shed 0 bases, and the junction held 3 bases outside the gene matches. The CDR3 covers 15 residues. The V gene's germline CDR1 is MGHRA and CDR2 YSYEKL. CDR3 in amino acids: CASSRGTGASYEQYF. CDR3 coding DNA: TGCGCCAGCAGCCGTGGGACAGGGGCCTCCTACGAGCAGTACTTC.

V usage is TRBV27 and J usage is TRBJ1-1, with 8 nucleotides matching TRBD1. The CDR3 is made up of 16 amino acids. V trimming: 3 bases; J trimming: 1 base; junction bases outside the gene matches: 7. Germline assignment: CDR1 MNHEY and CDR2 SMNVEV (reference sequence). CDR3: CASSLYRTGTNTEAFF. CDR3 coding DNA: TGTGCCAGCAGTTTGTACAGGACAGGGACGAACACTGAAGCTTTCTTT.

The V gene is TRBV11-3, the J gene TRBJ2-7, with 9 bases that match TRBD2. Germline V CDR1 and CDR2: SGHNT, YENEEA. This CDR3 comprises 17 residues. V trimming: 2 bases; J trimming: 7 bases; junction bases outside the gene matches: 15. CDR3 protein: CASSLRFSGSSFREQYF. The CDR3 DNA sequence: TGTGCCAGCAGCTTAAGGTTTAGCGGGAGCTCCTTTCGAGAGCAGTACTTC.

This CDR3 is CASSLGDRRSTEAFF. The CDR3 region has the DNA TGTGCCAGTAGTTTAGGGGACAGGCGGAGCACTGAAGCTTTCTTT. The chain couples TRBV19 to TRBJ1-1; 8 nucleotides align to TRBD1. J was trimmed by 4 bases and V by 5 bases; bases with no gene match: 9. The CDR3 contains 15 residues. CDR1 and CDR2 from the germline V gene are LNHDA and SQIVND (reference sequence).

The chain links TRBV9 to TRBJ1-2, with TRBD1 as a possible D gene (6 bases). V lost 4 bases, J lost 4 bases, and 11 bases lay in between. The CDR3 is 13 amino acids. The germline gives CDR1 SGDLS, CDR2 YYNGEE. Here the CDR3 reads CASSPGQFYGYTF. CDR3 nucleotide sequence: TGTGCCAGCAGCCCAGGACAGTTCTATGGCTACACCTTC. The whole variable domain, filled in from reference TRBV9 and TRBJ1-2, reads DSGVTQTPKHLITATGQRVTLRCSPRSGDLSVYWYQQSLDQGLQFLIQYYNGEERAKGNILERFSAQQFPDLHSELNLSSLELGDSALYFCASSPGQFYGYTFGSGTRLTVV.

CDR3 in amino acids: CASSLQPPGLAGTGEQFF. CDR3 nucleotides: TGTGCCAGCAGCTTACAGCCCCCGGGACTAGCGGGAACGGGTGAGCAGTTCTTC. The chain joins TRBV7-3 to TRBJ2-1, with TRBD2 identical over 13 bases. J was trimmed by 9 bases and V by 2 bases; bases with no gene match: 13. Germline-derived CDR1 and CDR2 are SGHTA and FQGTGA. This CDR3 is built from 18 residues. Complete variable domain (other parts from reference TRBV7-3 and TRBJ2-1): GAGVSQTPSNKVTEKGKYVELRCDPISGHTALYWYRQSLGQGPEFLIYFQGTGAADDSGLPNDRFFAVRPEGSVSTLKIQRTERGDSAVYLCASSLQPPGLAGTGEQFFGPGTRLTVL.

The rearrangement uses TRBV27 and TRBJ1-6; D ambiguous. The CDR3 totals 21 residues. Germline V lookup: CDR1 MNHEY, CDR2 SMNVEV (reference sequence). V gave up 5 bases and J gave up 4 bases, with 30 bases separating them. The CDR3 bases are TGTGCCAGCAGTACAATCCTCGGGAGTACGATCCCTTTTTATTATAATTCACCCCTCCACTTT. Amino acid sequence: CASSTILGSTIPFYYNSPLHF.

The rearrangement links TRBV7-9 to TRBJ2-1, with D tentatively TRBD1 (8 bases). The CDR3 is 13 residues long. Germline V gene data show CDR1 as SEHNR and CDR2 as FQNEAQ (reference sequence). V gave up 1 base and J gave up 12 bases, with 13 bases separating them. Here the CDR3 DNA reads TGTGCCAGCAGCTTAGATACAGGGGGGGCGCAGTTCTTC. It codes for CASSLDTGGAQFF.

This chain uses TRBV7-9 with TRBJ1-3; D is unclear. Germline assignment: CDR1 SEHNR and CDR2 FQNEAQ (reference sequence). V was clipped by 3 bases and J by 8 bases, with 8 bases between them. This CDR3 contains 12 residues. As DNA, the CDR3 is TGTGCCAGCAGCTTCGAGGGATACACCATATATTTT. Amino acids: CASSFEGYTIYF.

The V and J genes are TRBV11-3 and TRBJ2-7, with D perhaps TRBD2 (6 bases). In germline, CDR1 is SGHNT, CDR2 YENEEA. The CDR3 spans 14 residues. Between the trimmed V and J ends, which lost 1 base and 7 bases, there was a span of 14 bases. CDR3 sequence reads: CASSLGDSRREQYF. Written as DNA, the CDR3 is TGTGCCAGCAGCTTAGGGGACTCCCGTAGGGAGCAGTACTTC.

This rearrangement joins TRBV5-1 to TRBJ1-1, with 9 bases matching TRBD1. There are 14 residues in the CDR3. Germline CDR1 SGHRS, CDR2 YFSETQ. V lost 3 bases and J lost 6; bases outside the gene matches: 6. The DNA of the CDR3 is TGCGCCAGCAGCTCGGGACAGGGCGACCCTGAAGCTTTCTTT. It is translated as CASSSGQGDPEAFF.

The CDR3 spells CASSYSSSTSNQPQHF. The DNA of the CDR3 is TGTGCCAGCAGTTACTCGAGTAGTACTAGCAATCAGCCCCAGCATTTT. The chain uses TRBV6-5 and TRBJ1-5; D not resolved. Trimming removed 0 bases at V and 0 bases at J, with 9 bases between. The CDR3 runs to 16 residues. The germline V gene encodes CDR1 MNHEY and CDR2 SVGAGI.

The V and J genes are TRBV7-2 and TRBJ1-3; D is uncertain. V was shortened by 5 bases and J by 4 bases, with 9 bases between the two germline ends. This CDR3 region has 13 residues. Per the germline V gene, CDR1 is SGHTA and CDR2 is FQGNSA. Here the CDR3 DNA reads TGTGCCAGCAGCACTAGGCACGGAAACACCATATATTTT. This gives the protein CASSTRHGNTIYF. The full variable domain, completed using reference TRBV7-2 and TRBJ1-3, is GAGVSQSPSNKVTEKGKDVELRCDPISGHTALYWYRQSLGQGLEFLIYFQGNSAPDKSGLPSDRFSAERTGGSVSTLTIQRTQQEDSAVYLCASSTRHGNTIYFGEGSWLTVV.

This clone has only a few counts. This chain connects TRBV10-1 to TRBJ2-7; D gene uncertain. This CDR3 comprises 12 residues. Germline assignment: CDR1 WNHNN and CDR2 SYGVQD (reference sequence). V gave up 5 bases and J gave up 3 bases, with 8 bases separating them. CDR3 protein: CASSPNSYEQYF. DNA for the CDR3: TGCGCCAGCAGTCCTAACAGCTACGAGCAGTACTTC.

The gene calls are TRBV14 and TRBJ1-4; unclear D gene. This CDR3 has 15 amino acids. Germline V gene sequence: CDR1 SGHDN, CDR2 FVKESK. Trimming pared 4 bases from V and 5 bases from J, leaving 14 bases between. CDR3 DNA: TGTGCCAGCAGCCTCATGGGGAGGTGGAATGAAAAACTGTTTTTT. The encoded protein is CASSLMGRWNEKLFF. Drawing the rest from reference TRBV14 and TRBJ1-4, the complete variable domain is EAGVTQFPSHSVIEKGQTVTLRCDPISGHDNLYWYRRVMGKEIKFLLHFVKESKQDESGMPNNRFLAERTGGTYSTLKVQPAELEDSGVYFCASSLMGRWNEKLFFGSGTQLSVL.

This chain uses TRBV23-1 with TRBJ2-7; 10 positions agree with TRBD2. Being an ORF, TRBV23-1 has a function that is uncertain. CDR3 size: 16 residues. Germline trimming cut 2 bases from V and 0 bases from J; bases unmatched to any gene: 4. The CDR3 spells CASSQMEREGSYEQYF. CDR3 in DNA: TGCGCCAGCAGTCAAATGGAGCGGGAGGGCTCCTACGAGCAGTACTTC.

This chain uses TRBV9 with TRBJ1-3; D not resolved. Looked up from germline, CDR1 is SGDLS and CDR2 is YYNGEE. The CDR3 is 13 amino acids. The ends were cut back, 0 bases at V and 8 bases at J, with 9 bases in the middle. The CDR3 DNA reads TGTGCCAGCAGCGTAGCAGTAACAGACACCATATATTTT. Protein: CASSVAVTDTIYF.